These T cell receptor beta chains were read from a single sample in a study of T cells after yellow fever vaccination. TCRdb passed the 5' RACE reads through MiXCR, listing each CDR3 protein once. The table lists about 350,000 distinct CDR3 sequences, 7% to 9% of them singletons, with 17% in the top ten. Sample: PBMCs, taken about 49 days after the first yellow fever vaccination. These receptors were taken from a man aged 18 to 29 who received the YFV17D yellow fever vaccine. CDR3s include the opening cysteine and the closing phenylalanine or tryptophan. The D gene is left open where the match is weak. Clone sizes are given selectively: once, few, many, or a class where the clone is expanded.

TGCAGTGCTAGAGGATTAGGCACAGATACGCAGTATTTT	CSARGLGTDTQYF	TRBV20-1	TRBJ2-3	13	.	.
TGTGCCAGCCGGGTCGCTGGACGGGAAGGTGAGCAGTTCTTC	CASRVAGREGEQFF	TRBV6-1	TRBJ2-1	14	few	.
TGCAGTGCTAGTGAGCCGATAGGCAATCAGCCCCAGCATTTT	CSASEPIGNQPQHF	TRBV20-1	TRBJ1-5	14	.	.
TGTGCCAGCAGCCCACACGGACAGGGGAAAGAGACCCAGTACTTC	CASSPHGQGKETQYF	TRBV7-2	TRBJ2-5	15	.	TRBD1
TGTGCCACCCAAGGGTCAGGGACTAACTATGGCTACACCTTC	CATQGSGTNYGYTF	TRBV10-3	TRBJ1-2	14	.	.
TGTGCCAGCAGGGCCAGGGTTGGTGGGGCCAACGTCCTGACTTTC	CASRARVGGANVLTF	TRBV2	TRBJ2-6	15	.	.
TGTGCCAGCACCGTAGGGGCGCGGGGGGCCAACGTCCTGACTTTC	CASTVGARGANVLTF	TRBV12-3/TRBV12-4	TRBJ2-6	15	many	.
TGCAGTGCTACCCGGGCGAATGAAAAACTGTTTTTT	CSATRANEKLFF	TRBV20-1	TRBJ1-4	12	few	.
TGCGCCAGCAGCCAGCTTAGTATCGGGGGCGAGCAGTACTTC	CASSQLSIGGEQYF	TRBV5-1	TRBJ2-7	14	.	.
TGTGCCAGCAGCTTGTTCCAGATCAATCAGCCCCAGCATTTT	CASSLFQINQPQHF	TRBV5-5	TRBJ1-5	14	many	.
TGTGCCAGCAGACTGACTAGCGGACCTCAAAAGCCCCAGTACTTC	CASRLTSGPQKPQYF	TRBV7-2	TRBJ2-5	15	.	TRBD2
TGTGCCACCAAGGGACCCCGGGGCAAAAACATTCAGTACTTC	CATKGPRGKNIQYF	TRBV27	TRBJ2-4	14	few	.
TGCAGTGCTAGAGGGGCAGACTATTTCGATGAGCAGTTCTTC	CSARGADYFDEQFF	TRBV20-1	TRBJ2-1	14	few	.
TGTGCCAGCAGCCAGGGGGCGAACACTGAAGCTTTCTTT	CASSQGANTEAFF	TRBV7-3	TRBJ1-1	13	many	TRBD1
TGCAGTGCTAGTCCAGGGAACTATGGCTACACCTTC	CSASPGNYGYTF	TRBV20-1	TRBJ1-2	12	.	.
TGTGCCAGCAGCTCCAGAGGTGAGCAGTTCTTC	CASSSRGEQFF	TRBV11-2	TRBJ2-1	11	few	.
TGCGCCAGCAGCCAAGGGGGAGGGGGCAGTATCGCAGATACGCAGTATTTT	CASSQGGGGSIADTQYF	TRBV4-3	TRBJ2-3	17	many	.
TGTGCCAGCAGCTACGGGACCGTAATTTATGGCTACACCTTC	CASSYGTVIYGYTF	TRBV5-6	TRBJ1-2	14	.	.
TGCAGTGCTAGAGATGGGTGGGCCGGGGATGAGCAGTTCTTC	CSARDGWAGDEQFF	TRBV20-1	TRBJ2-1	14	few	.
TGCAGCGCCGGGACAGGGGTAACAGATACGCAGTATTTT	CSAGTGVTDTQYF	TRBV29-1	TRBJ2-3	13	few	TRBD1
TGTGCCAGCAGCTCGTACCCACAGGGGGCGTTGAACACTGAAGCTTTCTTT	CASSSYPQGALNTEAFF	TRBV11-1	TRBJ1-1	17	few	TRBD1
TGTGCCAGCAGTTACTCGAAAGGGCCTTTCAATCAGCCCCAGCATTTT	CASSYSKGPFNQPQHF	TRBV6-2/TRBV6-3	TRBJ1-5	16	.	.
TGCGCCAGCAGCTTGGGGGACACCTCATATGGCTACACCTTC	CASSLGDTSYGYTF	TRBV5-1	TRBJ1-2	14	.	.
TGTGCCACCAGTGATTTCAGGCGGGGAGCGGGCACAGATACGCAGTATTTT	CATSDFRRGAGTDTQYF	TRBV24-1	TRBJ2-3	17	.	.
TGTGCCAGCAGTCCCAGAACCGGCCCCACCCAAGAGACCCAGTACTTC	CASSPRTGPTQETQYF	TRBV27	TRBJ2-5	16	few	.
TGTGCCAGCAGCCTTTCGGATCGGCGGGGGGGCCATAGCAATGAGCAGTTCTTC	CASSLSDRRGGHSNEQFF	TRBV3-1	TRBJ2-1	18	few	TRBD2
TGTGCCAGCAGTTCGGGGGGTTCGAGCAATCAGCCCCAGCATTTT	CASSSGGSSNQPQHF	TRBV12-3/TRBV12-4	TRBJ1-5	15	many	.
TGTGCCAGCAGCTTAGTCGGCGGGAACACTGAAGCTTTCTTT	CASSLVGGNTEAFF	TRBV7-6	TRBJ1-1	14	.	.
TGTGCCAGCAGTTATGCAGTGGGCTCCTACAATGAGCAGTTCTTC	CASSYAVGSYNEQFF	TRBV6-5	TRBJ2-1	15	.	.
TGTGCCATCAGTGCAACCTCAGGGTTCCCCAATGAGCAGTTCTTC	CAISATSGFPNEQFF	TRBV10-3	TRBJ2-1	15	.	.
TGTGCCAGCAGCTCCTGGGCCGATCGGGGGGCTTCTGGGGCCAACGTCCTGACTTTC	CASSSWADRGASGANVLTF	TRBV7-3	TRBJ2-6	19	.	.
TGTGCCAGCAGCTCTGGGGGCCGGGGGAGGCAGCCCCAGCATTTT	CASSSGGRGRQPQHF	TRBV7-2	TRBJ1-5	15	few	.
TGTGCCTTCGACGGCAGGGACAATGAAGCTTTCTTT	CAFDGRDNEAFF	TRBV7-9	TRBJ1-1	12	.	.
TGTGCCAGCATGCAGGGATTTACGCAGTATTTT	CASMQGFTQYF	TRBV12-3/TRBV12-4	TRBJ2-3	11	few	.
TGTGCCAGCAGTTACTCGATGTACACAGATAGCAATCAGCCCCAGCATTTT	CASSYSMYTDSNQPQHF	TRBV6-5	TRBJ1-5	17	few	.
TGTGCCACCAGTGATTTGAGGGGGGAAGCTTTCTTT	CATSDLRGEAFF	TRBV24-1	TRBJ1-1	12	few	.
TGCGCCAGCAGCCAGACGAGAGAGACCCAGTACTTC	CASSQTRETQYF	TRBV4-1	TRBJ2-5	12	few	.
TGTGCCAGTAGTGATAGGACAGAACATAGTCAGCCCCAGCATTTT	CASSDRTEHSQPQHF	TRBV19	TRBJ1-5	15	.	.
TGTGCCAGCAGCTACTCGACAGGTCTAATGAACACTGAAGCTTTCTTT	CASSYSTGLMNTEAFF	TRBV11-1	TRBJ1-1	16	.	.
TGTGCCAGCAGTTCTCCTTCGGGGGTTACCCCAGATACGCAGTATTTT	CASSSPSGVTPDTQYF	TRBV28	TRBJ2-3	16	.	.
TGTGCCAGCAGCCCCAGTCCCATACCCCTCGGTGCGCCCACAGATACGCAGTATTTT	CASSPSPIPLGAPTDTQYF	TRBV9	TRBJ2-3	19	many	.
TGTGCCAGTAGCCCCGGAGTCGGAGGCAATCAGCCCCAGCATTTT	CASSPGVGGNQPQHF	TRBV19	TRBJ1-5	15	few	.
TGCGCCTCACGGGGACTCAACACCGGGGAGCTGTTTTTT	CASRGLNTGELFF	TRBV4-1	TRBJ2-2	13	many	.